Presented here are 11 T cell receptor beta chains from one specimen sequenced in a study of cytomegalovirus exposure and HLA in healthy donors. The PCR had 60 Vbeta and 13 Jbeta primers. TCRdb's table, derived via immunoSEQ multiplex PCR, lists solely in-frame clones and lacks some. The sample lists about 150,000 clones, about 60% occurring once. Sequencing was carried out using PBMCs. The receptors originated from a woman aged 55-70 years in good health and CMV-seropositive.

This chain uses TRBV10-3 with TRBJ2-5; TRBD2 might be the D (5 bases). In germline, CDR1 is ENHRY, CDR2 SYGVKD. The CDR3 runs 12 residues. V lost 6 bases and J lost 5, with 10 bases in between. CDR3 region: CAISGVEETQYF. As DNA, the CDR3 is TGTGCCATCAGCGGGGTGGAGGAGACCCAGTACTTC.

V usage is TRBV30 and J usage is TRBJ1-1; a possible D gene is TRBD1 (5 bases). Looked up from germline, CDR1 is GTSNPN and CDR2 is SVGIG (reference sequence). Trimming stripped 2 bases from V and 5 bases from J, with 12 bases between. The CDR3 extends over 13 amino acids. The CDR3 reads CAWSLQGGTEAFF. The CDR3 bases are TGTGCCTGGAGTCTTCAGGGAGGAACTGAAGCTTTCTTT.

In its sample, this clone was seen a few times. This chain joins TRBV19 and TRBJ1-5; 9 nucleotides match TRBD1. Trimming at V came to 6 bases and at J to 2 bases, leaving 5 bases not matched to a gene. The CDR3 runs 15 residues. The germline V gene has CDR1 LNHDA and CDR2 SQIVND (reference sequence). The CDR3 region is CASRRQGGGNQPQHF. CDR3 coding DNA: TGTGCCAGTAGACGACAGGGGGGAGGCAATCAGCCCCAGCATTTT. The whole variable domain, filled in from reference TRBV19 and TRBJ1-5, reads DGGITQSPKYLFRKEGQNVTLSCEQNLNHDAMYWYRQDPGQGLRLIYYSQIVNDFQKGDIAEGYSVSREKKESFPLTVTSAQKNPTAFYLCASRRQGGGNQPQHFGDGTRLSIL.

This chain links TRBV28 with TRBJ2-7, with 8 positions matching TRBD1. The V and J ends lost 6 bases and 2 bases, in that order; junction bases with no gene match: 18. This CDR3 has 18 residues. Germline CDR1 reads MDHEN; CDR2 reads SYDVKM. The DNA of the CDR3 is TGTGCCAGCAGAGACCAGGGGGCGAAATATTTGGGTGCCTACGAGCAGTACTTC. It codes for CASRDQGAKYLGAYEQYF.

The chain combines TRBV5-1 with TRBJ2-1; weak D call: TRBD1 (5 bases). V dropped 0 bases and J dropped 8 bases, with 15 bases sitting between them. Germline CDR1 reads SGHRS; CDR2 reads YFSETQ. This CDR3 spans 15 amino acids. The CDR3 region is CASSLGLGRGDEQFF. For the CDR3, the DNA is TGCGCCAGCAGCTTGGGACTGGGTAGGGGTGATGAGCAGTTCTTC.

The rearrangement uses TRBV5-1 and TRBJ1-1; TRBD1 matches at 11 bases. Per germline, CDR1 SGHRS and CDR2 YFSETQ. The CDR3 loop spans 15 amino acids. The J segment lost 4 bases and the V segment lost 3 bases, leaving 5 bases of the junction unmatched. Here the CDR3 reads CASSWTGTGGTEAFF. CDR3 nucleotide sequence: TGCGCCAGCAGCTGGACCGGGACAGGGGGCACTGAAGCTTTCTTT.

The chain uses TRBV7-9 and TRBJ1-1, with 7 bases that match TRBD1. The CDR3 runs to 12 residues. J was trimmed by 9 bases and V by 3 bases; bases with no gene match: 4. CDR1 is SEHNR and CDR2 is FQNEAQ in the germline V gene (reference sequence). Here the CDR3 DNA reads TGTGCCAGCAGCTTTGCGACAGGGAAAGCTTTCTTT. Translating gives CASSFATGKAFF.

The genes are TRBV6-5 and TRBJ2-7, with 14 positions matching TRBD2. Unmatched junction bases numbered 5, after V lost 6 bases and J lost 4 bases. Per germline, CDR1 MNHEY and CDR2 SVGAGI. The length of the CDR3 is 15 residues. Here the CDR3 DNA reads TGTGCCAGCAGGGGGGGACTAGCGGGAGTTTACGAGCAGTACTTC. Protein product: CASRGGLAGVYEQYF.

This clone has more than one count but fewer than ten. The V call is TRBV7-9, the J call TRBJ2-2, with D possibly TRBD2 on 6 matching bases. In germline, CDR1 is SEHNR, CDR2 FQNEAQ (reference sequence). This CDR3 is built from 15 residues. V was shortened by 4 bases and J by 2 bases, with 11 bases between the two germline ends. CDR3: CASSSGTLNTGELFF. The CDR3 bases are TGTGCCAGCAGCTCCGGGACTTTAAACACCGGGGAGCTGTTTTTT.

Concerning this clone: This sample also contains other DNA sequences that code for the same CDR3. CDR3 coding DNA: TGTGCCAGCTCACCGGGAGATCAGCCCCAGCATTTT. Its protein product is CASSPGDQPQHF. V and J are TRBV18 and TRBJ1-5; D uncertain. V shed 3 bases and J shed 5 bases, with 5 bases lying between them. There are 12 residues in the CDR3. Germline V gene data show CDR1 as KGHSH and CDR2 as LQKENI.

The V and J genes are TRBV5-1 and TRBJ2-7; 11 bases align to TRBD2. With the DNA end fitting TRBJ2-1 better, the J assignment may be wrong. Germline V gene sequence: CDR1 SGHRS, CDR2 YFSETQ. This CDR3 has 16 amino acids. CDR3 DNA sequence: TGCGCCAGCAGTACCACTAGCGGGAGTGGAGGGAATGAGCAGTTCTTC. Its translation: CASSTTSGSGGNEQFF.